The 6 T cell receptor beta chains below were found in one sample sequenced in a study of Graves' ophthalmopathy and Graves' hyperthyroidism. Scientists amplified the TCR beta CDR3 regions from RNA transcripts. First-round RT-PCR relied on HTBI primers, and a second-round multiplex PCR came next. One entry per CDR3 protein results from TCRdb running MiXCR on the multiplex PCR reads. The sample gives 740,000 or so distinct CDR3 sequences, around 40% of which show up once; approximately 46% is in the top ten. The sample consisted of peripheral blood. These receptors came from an adult man with Graves' ophthalmopathy.

This sequence joins TRBV24-1 and TRBJ1-5; TRBD1 matches at 9 bases. Trimming cost V 4 bases and J 7 bases; bases outside gene matches: 10. In germline, CDR1 is KGHDR, CDR2 SFDVKD. CDR3 length equals 16 residues. The CDR3, as DNA: TGTGCCACCAGTGACCCAGGGACAGGGATGAGCCAGCCCCAGCATTTT. This encodes CATSDPGTGMSQPQHF.

This clonotype was counted many times. The genes are TRBV20-1 and TRBJ1-5; D is perhaps TRBD1 (6 bases). This CDR3 is 13 amino acids long. V was shortened by 8 bases and J by 6 bases, with 17 bases between the two germline ends. Looked up from germline, CDR1 is DFQATT and CDR2 is SNEGSKA (reference sequence). The CDR3 DNA follows: TGCAGTCCATGGGCGGGGGGGCGTCAGCCCCAGCATTTT. It translates to CSPWAGGRQPQHF.

This clonotype was picked up many times. V usage is TRBV20-1 and J usage is TRBJ1-4, with TRBD1 matching 7 bases. The CDR3 has 13 amino acids. V shed 3 bases and J 5 bases; nucleotides not matched to a gene: 3. Germline V gene sequence: CDR1 DFQATT, CDR2 SNEGSKA (reference sequence). The CDR3 DNA follows: TGCAGTGCTAGGACAGGGTCGAATGAAAAACTGTTTTTT. It specifies CSARTGSNEKLFF.

In regard to this clonotype: The junction does not match germline at one end; this may be a read error. The chain is built from TRBV25-1 and TRBJ1-6; D call uncertain. Germline CDR1 reads MGHDK; CDR2 reads SYGVNS. The CDR3 is made up of 14 amino acids. In DNA form, the CDR3 reads TGTGCCTGCAGTGAACGGGTGGGTAATTCACCCCTCCACTTT. Protein: CACSERVGNSPLHF.

This clonotype has ten or more counts. The rearrangement joins TRBV7-6 to TRBJ1-1, with TRBD1 as a possible D gene (6 bases). Trimming took off 3 bases at V and 3 bases at J, with 14 bases between the two ends. CDR3 length equals 15 residues. CDR1 and CDR2 from the germline V gene are SGHVS and FNYEAQ. For the CDR3, the DNA is TGTGCCAGCAGCTTGATGGGGGCTTCGGACACTGAAGCTTTCTTT. It codes for CASSLMGASDTEAFF.

This clonotype was observed a handful of times. The chain combines TRBV7-9 with TRBJ1-1; tentative D call: TRBD1 (5 bases). The V and J ends lost 3 bases and 5 bases respectively, with 13 bases between them. CDR3 length equals 14 residues. Germline CDR1 reads SEHNR; CDR2 reads FQNEAQ (reference sequence). CDR3 coding DNA: TGTGCCAGCAGCTTGAGGGGTTCTTGGACTGAAGCTTTCTTT. Amino acids: CASSLRGSWTEAFF.